The 17 T cell receptor beta chains below come from one sample, sequenced in a study of blood T cell repertoires in COVID-19. The protocol was immunoSEQ multiplex PCR, while the TCRdb copy is restricted to in-frame clones and leaves out a portion. The sample holds approximately 220,000 clones, 75% to 90% seen once. Sequencing was done on a sample of PBMCs or T cells enriched from blood (not recorded which). The receptors were sampled from a man in his forties who had recovered from COVID-19.

The chain joins TRBV5-1 to TRBJ2-7; 7 nucleotides line up with TRBD1. CDR1 SGHRS and CDR2 YFSETQ come from the germline V gene. This CDR3 comprises 16 residues. J lost 3 bases, V lost 4 bases, and 13 bases had no gene match. Here the CDR3 reads CASSVVQGTGLYEQYF. The CDR3, as DNA: TGCGCCAGCAGCGTTGTACAGGGGACGGGCCTCTACGAGCAGTACTTC.

The chain recombines TRBV29-1 with TRBJ2-7; D possibly corresponds to TRBD1 (6 bases). The CDR3 contains 16 residues. The germline CDR1 and CDR2 sequences are SQVTM and ANQGSEA. The V end lost 1 base, the J end lost 0 bases, and 16 bases lay between the germline ends. The CDR3 sequence: CSVEVSGEASSYEQYF. The DNA of the CDR3 is TGCAGCGTTGAAGTGTCAGGGGAAGCCTCCTCCTACGAGCAGTACTTC.

This clone came up once. The chain couples TRBV29-1 to TRBJ1-6, with 7 bases that match TRBD1. The J segment lost 7 bases and the V segment lost 4 bases, leaving 7 bases of the junction unmatched. Germline-derived CDR1 and CDR2 are SQVTM and ANQGSEA. The length of the CDR3 is 14 residues. In DNA, the CDR3 is TGCAGCGTTGCTGCCGGGACAGAGAATTCACCCCTCCACTTT. This sequence encodes CSVAAGTENSPLHF.

The rearrangement joins TRBV10-3 to TRBJ2-5; D call uncertain. Germline CDR1 ENHRY, CDR2 SYGVKD. The CDR3 is 14 amino acids. Trimming stripped 8 bases from V and 1 base from J, with 14 bases between. The CDR3 DNA reads TGTGCCATCCAGTCGGGTAGACCCCAAGAGACCCAGTACTTC. Amino acids: CAIQSGRPQETQYF.

V usage is TRBV5-6 and J usage is TRBJ2-7; 9 nucleotides line up with TRBD1. This CDR3 comprises 15 residues. J was trimmed by 6 bases and V by 0 bases; bases with no gene match: 7. The germline V gene encodes CDR1 SGHDT and CDR2 YYEEEE. CDR3 nucleotides: TGTGCCAGCAGCTTGGATGGGACAGGGACTCGCGAGCAGTACTTC. Translation: CASSLDGTGTREQYF.

There are a few counts of this clone. The V and J genes are TRBV5-1 and TRBJ2-3, with 7 bases aligning to TRBD2. This CDR3 is built from 14 residues. The V and J ends lost 3 bases and 6 bases, in that order; junction bases with no gene match: 7. Germline V gives CDR1 SGHRS, CDR2 YFSETQ. CDR3: CASSSRTSFDTQYF. The CDR3 DNA reads as TGCGCCAGCAGCTCTCGGACTAGTTTCGATACGCAGTATTTT.

V is TRBV2 and J is TRBJ2-7, with TRBD1 matching over 8 bases. The CDR3 contains 14 residues. Germline assignment: CDR1 SNHLY and CDR2 FYNNEI. The ends lost 7 bases at V and 6 bases at J; junction bases unmatched: 11. The CDR3 loop reads CASIMDRDLPEQYF. Here the CDR3 DNA reads TGTGCCAGCATTATGGACAGGGATCTTCCCGAGCAGTACTTC.

The chain combines TRBV6-5 with TRBJ1-6; the D gene is possibly TRBD1 (5 bases). CDR3 length: 14 residues. Germline V lookup: CDR1 MNHEY, CDR2 SVGAGI. Trimming left V 11 bases short and J 5 bases short, with 16 bases between. The CDR3 DNA sequence: TGTGCCTGTGGGGCAGGAAAGAATAATTCACCCCTCCACTTT. Its translation: CACGAGKNNSPLHF.

This clone was counted a few times. The CDR3 DNA is TGTGCCAGCAGATTTGGACTAGCGGGAGCGGATACGCAGTATTTT. It encodes CASRFGLAGADTQYF. The chain links TRBV2 to TRBJ2-3, with TRBD2 matching 13 bases. The trim removed 6 bases at V and 6 bases at J, leaving 6 bases unmatched. The CDR3 has 15 amino acids. Germline values: CDR1 SNHLY, CDR2 FYNNEI.

The chain combines TRBV2 with TRBJ2-1, with D hard to call. V was shortened by 1 base and J by 5 bases, with 9 bases between the two germline ends. The CDR3 consists of 14 residues. Germline loops: CDR1 SNHLY, CDR2 FYNNEI. This chain's CDR3 is CASSEVVGDNEQFF. The CDR3 bases are TGTGCCAGCAGTGAAGTGGTAGGAGACAATGAGCAGTTCTTC.

This rearrangement joins TRBV30 to TRBJ1-6; D ambiguous. The V gene's germline CDR1 is GTSNPN and CDR2 SVGIG (reference sequence). This CDR3 spans 14 amino acids. With 5 bases removed from V and 9 bases from J, the gap between germline ends came to 17 bases. CDR3 in DNA: TGTGCCTGGGCGCACGCGCCTCGAGGTTCACCCCTCCACTTT. This gives the protein CAWAHAPRGSPLHF.

The chain is built from TRBV5-8 and TRBJ2-7; D is uncertain. CDR1 is SGHTS, CDR2 YDEGEE, per germline. Trimming pared 5 bases from V and 3 bases from J, leaving 9 bases between. This CDR3 region has 12 residues. CDR3 protein: CASSLMHYEQYF. CDR3 DNA: TGTGCCAGCAGTCTAATGCACTACGAGCAGTACTTC.

The chain joins TRBV19 to TRBJ2-2, with TRBD2 identical over 11 bases. There are 17 residues in the CDR3. J was trimmed by 3 bases and V by 2 bases; bases with no gene match: 5. Germline assignment: CDR1 LNHDA and CDR2 SQIVND (reference sequence). CDR3 sequence (DNA): TGTGCCAGTAGTATAACTAGCGGGAGTTTTTACACCGGGGAGCTGTTTTTT. Protein sequence: CASSITSGSFYTGELFF.

The rearrangement uses TRBV27 and TRBJ1-4, with D unclear. The CDR3 is 11 amino acids. V dropped 9 bases and J dropped 8 bases, with 10 bases sitting between them. Germline V gene data show CDR1 as MNHEY and CDR2 as SMNVEV (reference sequence). The CDR3 region has the DNA TGTGCCAGTTTGACGGGAGAAAAACTGTTTTTT. It specifies CASLTGEKLFF.

In this sample, this clone turned up once. This chain links TRBV15 with TRBJ2-3; D possibly corresponds to TRBD1 (6 bases). The length of the CDR3 is 18 residues. V lost 5 bases, J lost 1 base, and 22 bases lay in between. The germline gives CDR1 LNHNV, CDR2 YYDKDF (reference sequence). CDR3 loop: CATSGALTGSGGTDTQYF. In nucleotides, the CDR3 is TGTGCCACCAGCGGAGCCCTGACAGGCAGTGGTGGCACAGATACGCAGTATTTT.

Points on this clone: The sample holds other DNA sequences that translate to the same CDR3. The rearrangement links TRBV5-1 to TRBJ2-2; 12 nucleotides match TRBD2. After removal of 6 bases from V and 2 bases from J, the junction contained 2 bases not matched to a gene. This CDR3 comprises 15 residues. Germline V gene lookup returns CDR1 SGHRS and CDR2 YFSETQ. CDR3 DNA sequence: TGCGCCAGCAACGGACTAGCGGGAAACACCGGGGAGCTGTTTTTT. Amino acids: CASNGLAGNTGELFF.

This sequence joins TRBV18 and TRBJ1-1; D remains ambiguous. CDR1 is KGHSH, CDR2 LQKENI, per germline. V dropped 2 bases and J dropped 1 base, with 11 bases sitting between them. The CDR3 contains 15 residues. This CDR3 reads CASSPGGHGNTEAFF. As DNA, the CDR3 is TGTGCCAGCTCACCAGGTGGGCACGGGAACACTGAAGCTTTCTTT.